The next 28 T cell receptor beta chains were all read from a single sample in a study of blood T cells in healthy people across ages. Using a J-beta primer mix together with a sample-barcoded 5' primer, a second PCR was run for roughly 7 to 11 cycles. TCRdb analysed the 5' RACE reads with MiXCR anew, one entry per CDR3 protein. The sample includes 1,500,000 or so distinct CDR3 sequences, 40% to 45% of them seen just once. The sequenced sample was blood. The source of these receptors is a woman aged 18 to 35 in good health.

About this clonotype itself: This may stem from a read error, because a much larger clone lies one nucleotide away. This chain links TRBV12-3 or TRBV12-4 with TRBJ2-1, with D possibly TRBD2 on 5 matching bases. The V end was cut by 6 bases, the J end by 13 bases, with 19 bases between. The CDR3 covers 13 residues. The CDR3: CASSPRAQETQFF. The CDR3 nucleotides read TGTGCCAGCAGCCCGAGGGCCCAAGAGACCCAGTTCTTC.

The chain joins TRBV9 to TRBJ1-2; possibly TRBD1 for D (6 bases). Germline values: CDR1 SGDLS, CDR2 YYNGEE. Trimming took off 8 bases at V and 4 bases at J, with 21 bases between the two ends. The CDR3 is 15 amino acids. The CDR3 DNA is TGTGCCAGTAGCCCGGGCCCGACAGGAACCTATGGCTACACCTTC. Its protein is CASSPGPTGTYGYTF.

This clonotype was observed a few times. The chain carries TRBV29-1 and TRBJ2-3, with 10 positions matching TRBD2. Germline V gene data show CDR1 as SQVTM and CDR2 as ANQGSEA. The V gene end was trimmed by 6 bases and the J gene end by 8 bases; junction bases not matched to a gene: 8. The CDR3 spans 13 residues. The CDR3 reads CSVLAGVGGTQYF. In DNA form, the CDR3 reads TGCAGCGTGCTAGCGGGAGTTGGGGGTACGCAGTATTTT.

V is TRBV2 and J is TRBJ1-5; D may be TRBD1 (5 bases). The length of the CDR3 is 15 residues. Trimming cost V 6 bases and J 1 base, with 13 bases left between them. Germline values: CDR1 SNHLY, CDR2 FYNNEI. This CDR3 is CASSAEGRSNQPQHF. DNA of the CDR3: TGTGCCAGCAGCGCAGAGGGGAGAAGCAATCAGCCCCAGCATTTT. Variable domain in full (rest from reference TRBV2 and TRBJ1-5): EPEVTQTPSHQVTQMGQEVILRCVPISNHLYFYWYRQILGQKVEFLVSFYNNEISEKSEIFDDQFSVERPDGSNFTLKIRSTKLEDSAMYFCASSAEGRSNQPQHFGDGTRLSIL.

V gene TRBV4-1 combines with J gene TRBJ1-1; weak D call: TRBD1 (5 bases). Germline lookup yields CDR1 MGHRA and CDR2 YSYEKL. The V end lost 2 bases, the J end lost 4 bases, and 11 bases lay between the germline ends. The CDR3 consists of 14 residues. CDR3 amino acids: CASSQPRGGTEAFF. The CDR3 DNA reads as TGCGCCAGCAGCCAACCACGGGGGGGCACTGAAGCTTTCTTT.

The chain employs TRBV7-2 and TRBJ1-1, with 8 bases aligning to TRBD1. The CDR3 has 15 amino acids. The ends lost 5 bases at V and 1 base at J; junction bases unmatched: 6. Germline V gene lookup returns CDR1 SGHTA and CDR2 FQGNSA. The CDR3 reads CASSARQGSNTEAFF. The DNA of the CDR3 is TGTGCCAGCAGCGCTCGACAGGGGTCGAACACTGAAGCTTTCTTT.

This chain connects TRBV6-2 or TRBV6-3 to TRBJ2-7, with D possibly TRBD1 on 6 matching bases. The end of the DNA fits TRBJ2-4 better, so the J call may be wrong. The CDR3 totals 15 residues. Looked up from germline, CDR1 is MNHEY and CDR2 is SVGEGT. The CDR3 DNA is TGTGCCAGCAGCACCAGGGGTCGGGCCAAAAACATTCAGTACTTC. Translation gives CASSTRGRAKNIQYF.

This chain joins TRBV11-1 and TRBJ2-1; 10 nucleotides align to TRBD2. Germline loops: CDR1 SGHAT, CDR2 FQDESV (reference sequence). The CDR3 runs to 21 residues. V shed 7 bases and J 4 bases; nucleotides not matched to a gene: 25. The CDR3 region has the DNA TGTGCCAGCATCTTTCTAACGTTAGGATCTAGCGGGAGAAGCTCTTACAATGAGCAGTTCTTC. Translated, it gives CASIFLTLGSSGRSSYNEQFF. Looking up the rest from reference TRBV11-1 and TRBJ2-1 gives the full variable domain: EAEVAQSPRYKITEKSQAVAFWCDPISGHATLYWYRQILGQGPELLVQFQDESVVDDSQLPKDRFSAERLKGVDSTLKIQPAELGDSAMYLCASIFLTLGSSGRSSYNEQFFGPGTRLTVL.

Written as DNA, the CDR3 is TGTGCCAGCAGCCCCAACAGGGCTCCGAACACCGGGGAGCTGTTTTTT. Translation: CASSPNRAPNTGELFF. The chain couples TRBV6-6 to TRBJ2-2; tentatively, D is TRBD1 (6 bases). The CDR3 is made up of 16 amino acids. Trimming took 6 bases from V and 0 from J, leaving 14 bases between them. From germline, CDR1 is MNHNY and CDR2 SVGAGI (reference sequence).

This clonotype was seen only a few times. This sequence joins TRBV11-2 and TRBJ1-1, with D tentatively TRBD1 (6 bases). Trimming removed 0 bases at V and 0 bases at J, with 8 bases between. Germline V gives CDR1 SGHAT, CDR2 FQNNGV. CDR3 size: 15 residues. The CDR3 spells CASSLDDRMNTEAFF. The CDR3 nucleotides read TGTGCCAGCAGCTTAGATGACAGGATGAACACTGAAGCTTTCTTT.

The rearrangement uses TRBV15 and TRBJ1-2, with D perhaps TRBD1 (6 bases). The CDR3 has 17 amino acids. Looked up from germline, CDR1 is LNHNV and CDR2 is YYDKDF (reference sequence). V was shortened by 2 bases and J by 2 bases, with 18 bases between the two germline ends. The CDR3 DNA reads as TGTGCCACCAGCAGAACCCCCGGGACACGGTTAAACTATGGCTACACCTTC. It is translated as CATSRTPGTRLNYGYTF.

Comment on this clonotype: At one end the junction does not follow the germline gene, possibly because of a read error. The rearrangement links TRBV7-9 to TRBJ1-2; D gene ambiguous. The germline V gene encodes CDR1 SEHNR and CDR2 FQNEAQ (reference sequence). This CDR3 is built from 11 residues. DNA for the CDR3: TGTGCCAGCAGCCCGAACTATGGCCACACCTTC. Its protein product is CASSPNYGHTF.

The chain recombines TRBV9 with TRBJ1-5; TRBD1 agrees at 7 bases. The J call is uncertain, as TRBJ2-3 better fits the DNA end. This CDR3 comprises 14 residues. In germline, CDR1 is SGDLS, CDR2 YYNGEE. CDR3 in amino acids: CASSATGVPQPQYF. The CDR3, as DNA: TGTGCCAGCAGCGCTACAGGGGTTCCTCAGCCCCAGTATTTT.

This rearrangement joins TRBV12-3 or TRBV12-4 to TRBJ1-4, with 8 bases matching TRBD1. V was clipped by 6 bases and J by 7 bases; unmatched bases: 7. This CDR3 has 14 amino acids. The DNA of the CDR3 is TGTGCCAGCAGGAGACAGGGGAGTGGTGAAAAACTGTTTTTT. Amino acids: CASRRQGSGEKLFF.

The CDR3 nucleotides are TGCAGCGTTGGTGGTCCCTCCTACGAGCAGTACTTC. Translated: CSVGGPSYEQYF. The chain is built from TRBV29-1 and TRBJ2-7; no reliable D call. CDR3 length equals 12 residues. Germline CDR1 reads SQVTM; CDR2 reads ANQGSEA. Deletions cut 4 bases from V and 0 bases from J, with 7 bases between.

The gene calls are TRBV4-3 and TRBJ2-5, with D possibly being TRBD1 (5 bases). The better agreement between TRBJ2-7 and the DNA end casts doubt on the J call. From germline, CDR1 is LGHNA and CDR2 YSLEER. The CDR3 sequence is 15 residues long. CDR3 sequence: CASSQDWQGHYEQYF. The CDR3 region has the DNA TGCGCCAGCAGCCAAGATTGGCAGGGCCACTACGAGCAGTACTTC.

Regarding this clonotype: A read error is possible here, since a much larger clone lies one base away. V gene TRBV6-5 combines with J gene TRBJ1-2; no firm D call. The CDR3 spans 15 residues. Germline V gene lookup returns CDR1 MNHEY and CDR2 SVGAGI. CDR3 residues: CAGSLTEGRVYGYTF. The CDR3 nucleotides are TGTGCCGGCAGTTTAACAGAGGGAAGAGTCTATGGCTACACCTTC.

There are a few counts of this clonotype. The V call is TRBV25-1, the J call TRBJ2-5; D gene uncertain. The germline CDR1 and CDR2 sequences are MGHDK and SYGVNS. This CDR3 comprises 13 residues. The ends were cut back, 2 bases at V and 5 bases at J, with 9 bases in the middle. The CDR3 protein is CASSESPLETQYF. The CDR3 DNA reads TGTGCCAGCAGTGAAAGCCCTCTTGAGACCCAGTACTTC.

This chain joins TRBV30 and TRBJ2-3; weak D call: TRBD1 (5 bases). The germline CDR1 and CDR2 sequences are GTSNPN and SVGIG (reference sequence). Trimming removed 8 bases at V and 2 bases at J, with 11 bases between. There are 12 residues in the CDR3. The CDR3 DNA is TGTGCCGGTGACAGATACACAGATACGCAGTATTTT. Translating it yields CAGDRYTDTQYF.

This clonotype was found a few times. V is TRBV20-1 and J is TRBJ1-4, with unresolved D. The CDR3 sequence is 13 residues long. V lost 4 bases and J 3 bases, leaving 9 bases between the germline ends. Germline V gene lookup returns CDR1 DFQATT and CDR2 SNEGSKA (reference sequence). CDR3 sequence: CSAIRGANEKLFF. The CDR3 nucleotides read TGCAGTGCTATCCGTGGGGCTAATGAAAAACTGTTTTTT.

V usage is TRBV25-1 and J usage is TRBJ2-4; D is unclear. Germline V lookup: CDR1 MGHDK, CDR2 SYGVNS. The CDR3 has 14 amino acids. Trimming shortened V by 4 bases and J by 4 bases, and 11 bases separated the two germline ends. CDR3 in DNA: TGTGCCAGCAGTGGTCCAGAGGCAAAAAACATTCAGTACTTC. Its translation is CASSGPEAKNIQYF.

This clonotype showed up just a few times. The chain uses TRBV6-1 and TRBJ1-3; D uncertain. CDR1 MNHNS and CDR2 SASEGT come from the germline V gene. V was clipped by 7 bases and J by 0 bases, with 16 bases between them. CDR3 length: 16 residues. CDR3 in DNA: TGTGCCAGCACCGTGGACCCCGCGGACTCTGGAAACACCATATATTTT. Residues: CASTVDPADSGNTIYF.

This clonotype was picked up a small number of times. The chain carries TRBV6-2 or TRBV6-3 and TRBJ1-4; TRBD1 might be the D (6 bases). The CDR3 extends over 13 amino acids. CDR1 and CDR2 (germline): MNHEY, SVGEGT. Trimming cost V 6 bases and J 5 bases, with 10 bases left between them. This CDR3 reads CASSRDINEKLFF. The CDR3 DNA reads TGTGCCAGCAGCCGGGACATAAATGAAAAACTGTTTTTT.

This clonotype was counted many times. This chain links TRBV9 with TRBJ2-7; the D gene could be TRBD1 or TRBD2 (5 bases each). The CDR3 runs 13 residues. With 4 bases removed from V and 2 bases from J, the gap between germline ends came to 10 bases. Germline V gives CDR1 SGDLS, CDR2 YYNGEE. Here the CDR3 DNA reads TGTGCCAGCAGCCAGGGAGAGGCCTACGAGCAGTACTTC. Encoded protein: CASSQGEAYEQYF.

The chain employs TRBV11-3 and TRBJ2-1, with unresolved D. The ends were cut back, 5 bases at V and 2 bases at J, with 10 bases in the middle. The CDR3 loop spans 14 amino acids. Germline CDR1 is SGHNT and CDR2 is YENEEA. CDR3 in DNA: TGTGCCAGCAGCCTCAGGACCGCCTACAATGAGCAGTTCTTC. Protein product: CASSLRTAYNEQFF. Full variable domain (missing parts from reference TRBV11-3 and TRBJ2-1): EAGVVQSPRYKIIEKKQPVAFWCNPISGHNTLYWYLQNLGQGPELLIRYENEEAVDDSQLPKDRFSAERLKGVDSTLKIQPAELGDSAVYLCASSLRTAYNEQFFGPGTRLTVL.

The chain joins TRBV14 to TRBJ1-3; 7 bases fit TRBD1. V lost 5 bases, J lost 8 bases, and 9 bases stayed unmatched. The CDR3 loop spans 14 amino acids. Germline CDR1 is SGHDN and CDR2 is FVKESK. CDR3 loop: CASSTRQGGDTIYF. The CDR3 DNA reads TGTGCCAGCAGCACCCGACAGGGTGGTGACACCATATATTTT.

The chain recombines TRBV7-9 with TRBJ1-6; D unclear. The germline V gene has CDR1 SEHNR and CDR2 FQNEAQ (reference sequence). The V end lost 2 bases, the J end lost 11 bases, and 10 bases lay between the germline ends. There are 13 residues in the CDR3. The CDR3 loop reads CASSLRGSTPLHF. The CDR3 DNA reads as TGTGCCAGCAGCTTAAGAGGCTCGACACCCCTCCACTTT.

A few counts support this clonotype. The chain combines TRBV20-1 with TRBJ2-7, with TRBD2 matching 9 bases. The germline V gene has CDR1 DFQATT and CDR2 SNEGSKA (reference sequence). The ends lost 2 bases at V and 3 bases at J; junction bases unmatched: 8. This CDR3 contains 15 residues. The CDR3 DNA reads TGCAGTGCTAGAAGACTAGCGGACCCTGGCTACGAGCAGTACTTC. This translates into CSARRLADPGYEQYF.